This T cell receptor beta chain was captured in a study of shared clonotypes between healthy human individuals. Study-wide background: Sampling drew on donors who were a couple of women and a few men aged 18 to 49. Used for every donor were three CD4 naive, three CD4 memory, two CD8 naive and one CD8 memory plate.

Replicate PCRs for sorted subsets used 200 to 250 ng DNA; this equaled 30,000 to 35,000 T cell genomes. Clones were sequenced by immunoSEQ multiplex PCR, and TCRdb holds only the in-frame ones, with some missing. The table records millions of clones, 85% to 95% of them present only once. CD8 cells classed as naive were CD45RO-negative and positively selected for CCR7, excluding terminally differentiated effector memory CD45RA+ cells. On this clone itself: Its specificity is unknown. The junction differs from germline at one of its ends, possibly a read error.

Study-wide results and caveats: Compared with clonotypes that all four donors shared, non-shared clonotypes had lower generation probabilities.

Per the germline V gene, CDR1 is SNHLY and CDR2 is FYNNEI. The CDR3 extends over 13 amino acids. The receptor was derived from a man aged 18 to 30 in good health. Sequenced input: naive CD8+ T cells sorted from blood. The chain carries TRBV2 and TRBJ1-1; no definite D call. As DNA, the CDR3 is TGTGCCAGCAGCGAAGGGCCACTCACTGAAGCTTTCTTT. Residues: CASSEGPLTEAFF.